This TCR beta chain came from a study of blood T cell repertoires in COVID-19. The wider study: From the United States, Italy and Spain came samples of acute and convalescent COVID-19. Sample material is recorded as cDNA or gDNA derived from T cells, B-cell-depleted T cells, or PBMCs.

CDR3 length: 12 residues. V was clipped by 8 bases and J by 7 bases, with 14 bases between them. Germline V gene sequence: CDR1 MNHEY, CDR2 SMNVEV (reference sequence). Sequenced by immunoSEQ multiplex PCR; TCRdb stores in-frame clones only, minus some. The sample includes around 150,000 clones, 80% of them seen just once. The chain joins TRBV27 to TRBJ1-1; possible D gene TRBD1, 5 bases. The origin of this receptor is a woman in her forties or fifties with acute or convalescent COVID-19. Sequencing was carried out using peripheral blood. Here the CDR3 DNA reads TGTGCCAGCCATTTAAACACAGGTGAAGCTTTCTTT. As protein: CASHLNTGEAFF.